The 25 T cell receptor beta chains presented below share a single source sample, sequenced in a study of blood T cell repertoires in COVID-19. Sequenced by immunoSEQ multiplex PCR; TCRdb stores in-frame clones only, minus some. Of approximately 41,000 clones detected, 88% appear once; the ten largest clones hold 1% to 1.5%. What was sequenced was peripheral blood. Source of these receptors: a woman aged 35 to 49 with acute or convalescent COVID-19.

The chain recombines TRBV28 with TRBJ2-7; TRBD1 matches 7 bases. V shed 6 bases and J 0 bases; nucleotides not matched to a gene: 5. The length of the CDR3 is 14 residues. Germline V gene lookup returns CDR1 MDHEN and CDR2 SYDVKM. Written as DNA, the CDR3 is TGTGCCAGCAGAAAAGCAGGGGGCTCCTACGAGCAGTACTTC. It yields the protein CASRKAGGSYEQYF.

This clone came up once. V usage is TRBV12-3 or TRBV12-4 and J usage is TRBJ2-1; weak D call: TRBD1 (6 bases). CDR3 size: 13 residues. Trimming took off 8 bases at V and 8 bases at J, with 16 bases between the two ends. CDR3 DNA: TGTGCCAGCCGTACAGGGTTTACGGATGAGCAGTTCTTC. Its protein is CASRTGFTDEQFF.

V gene TRBV27 combines with J gene TRBJ2-7; 12 bases match TRBD1. There are 19 residues in the CDR3. J gave up 0 bases and V 9 bases, and 18 bases lay outside the gene matches. The V gene's germline CDR1 is MNHEY and CDR2 SMNVEV (reference sequence). CDR3 DNA sequence: TGTGCCAGTGGCCAGACCGGGACAGGGGGCCACATATTCTCCTACGAGCAGTACTTC. This encodes CASGQTGTGGHIFSYEQYF.

This clone came up a few times. The gene calls are TRBV19 and TRBJ1-1; D gene ambiguous. The CDR3 loop spans 11 amino acids. CDR1 and CDR2 from the germline V gene are LNHDA and SQIVND (reference sequence). Trimming took off 3 bases at V and 6 bases at J, with 5 bases between the two ends. The CDR3 DNA reads as TGTGCCAGTAGTATCGGGGCTGAAGCTTTCTTT. Its protein is CASSIGAEAFF.

As DNA, the CDR3 is TGTGCCAGCACGAGAACAGGGGGCGATTCCACTGAAGCTTTCTTT. Its protein product is CASTRTGGDSTEAFF. The chain combines TRBV6-5 with TRBJ1-1; 9 bases line up with TRBD1. CDR3 length equals 15 residues. With 7 bases clipped from V and 4 bases from J, the junction kept 10 bases outside the gene matches. Germline CDR1 reads MNHEY; CDR2 reads SVGAGI.

The chain links TRBV2 to TRBJ2-7, with D unresolved. Germline V gene sequence: CDR1 SNHLY, CDR2 FYNNEI. The CDR3 loop spans 13 amino acids. Trimming took off 3 bases at V and 4 bases at J, with 10 bases between the two ends. CDR3 residues: CASSDHFTYEQYF. Written as DNA, the CDR3 is TGTGCCAGCAGTGACCACTTCACTTACGAGCAGTACTTC.

The chain uses TRBV5-1 and TRBJ2-1, with TRBD2 matching over 8 bases. CDR1 SGHRS and CDR2 YFSETQ come from the germline V gene. This CDR3 has 15 residues. Trimming removed 3 bases from V and 8 bases from J; junction bases left unmatched: 10. In DNA form, the CDR3 reads TGCGCCAGCAGCTATTCGGGACTAGGTGGGGATGAGCAGTTCTTC. Translating gives CASSYSGLGGDEQFF.

This sequence joins TRBV28 and TRBJ1-3; D ambiguous. CDR1 and CDR2 (germline): MDHEN, SYDVKM. The V gene lost 1 base and the J gene lost 0 bases, with 7 bases spanning the gap. This CDR3 comprises 15 residues. CDR3: CASSLLPGSGNTIYF. DNA of the CDR3: TGTGCCAGCAGTTTATTGCCAGGCTCTGGAAACACCATATATTTT.

The CDR3 DNA reads TGTGCCAGCTCACCAGGGAGGGGTCTTAACGAGCAGTACTTC. It yields the protein CASSPGRGLNEQYF. V gene TRBV18 combines with J gene TRBJ2-7, with TRBD2 matching 7 bases. J lost 5 bases, V lost 2 bases, and 6 bases had no gene match. The CDR3 loop spans 14 amino acids. The germline V gene encodes CDR1 KGHSH and CDR2 LQKENI.

Only one count was recorded for this clone. The chain is built from TRBV10-1 and TRBJ2-2, with 8 bases that match TRBD2. V was clipped by 6 bases and J by 3 bases; unmatched bases: 6. Germline V gene data show CDR1 as WNHNN and CDR2 as SYGVQD (reference sequence). This CDR3 comprises 15 residues. The chain's CDR3 is CASSDLAGHTGELFF. Written as DNA, the CDR3 is TGCGCCAGCAGCGATCTAGCGGGCCACACCGGGGAGCTGTTTTTT.

This clone was detected only once. The chain combines TRBV4-3 with TRBJ1-1; 8 bases align to TRBD1. In germline, CDR1 is LGHNA, CDR2 YSLEER. The CDR3 loop spans 17 amino acids. The V gene end was trimmed by 0 bases and the J gene end by 1 base; junction bases not matched to a gene: 7. The CDR3: CASSQDRPTGGNTEAFF. DNA of the CDR3: TGCGCCAGCAGCCAAGATCGCCCCACAGGGGGGAACACTGAAGCTTTCTTT.

In its sample, this clone was seen a few times. J is TRBJ2-7 and V is TRBV30, with D unclear. With 2 bases removed from V and 0 bases from J, the gap between germline ends came to 11 bases. The CDR3 contains 14 residues. Looked up from germline, CDR1 is GTSNPN and CDR2 is SVGIG (reference sequence). The DNA for the CDR3 is TGTGCCTGGAGTCCCCCTCCGAGCTCCTACGAGCAGTACTTC. Translating gives CAWSPPPSSYEQYF.

In the case of this clone: One end of the junction is discordant with germline, which a read error may explain. The CDR3 sequence is CASGFSQDLYGYTF. In DNA form, the CDR3 reads TGTGCCAGCGGCTTTTCCCAGGATCTCTATGGCTACACCTTC. The rearrangement links TRBV5-6 to TRBJ1-2, with no clear D. The CDR3 sequence is 14 residues long. The germline gives CDR1 SGHDT, CDR2 YYEEEE.

This chain connects TRBV30 to TRBJ2-7; 10 bases map to TRBD1. Germline V lookup: CDR1 GTSNPN, CDR2 SVGIG (reference sequence). CDR3 length: 16 residues. J gave up 1 base and V 5 bases, and 11 bases lay outside the gene matches. The CDR3, as DNA: TGTGCCTGGTCTCCGGGGGGACAGGGGTATTCCTACGAGCAGTACTTC. Encoded protein: CAWSPGGQGYSYEQYF.

This rearrangement joins TRBV6-2 or TRBV6-3 to TRBJ2-1; 9 bases are a match to TRBD1. Germline-derived CDR1 and CDR2 are MNHEY and SVGEGT. The CDR3 covers 20 residues. V trimming: 2 bases; J trimming: 8 bases; junction bases outside the gene matches: 22. This chain's CDR3 is CASSYTAILGQGPSSDEQFF. The CDR3 bases are TGTGCCAGCAGTTACACCGCGATCCTGGGACAGGGTCCTTCGTCGGATGAGCAGTTCTTC.

CDR3 region: CASKTAGSYEQYF. The CDR3 DNA reads as TGTGCCAGTAAAACAGCGGGGTCCTACGAGCAGTACTTC. This chain connects TRBV19 to TRBJ2-7, with 7 bases identical to TRBD2. The CDR3 contains 13 residues. V shed 7 bases, J shed 1 base, and the junction held 4 bases outside the gene matches. Germline lookup yields CDR1 LNHDA and CDR2 SQIVND (reference sequence).

The J gene is TRBJ1-2, the V gene TRBV7-9; possibly TRBD1 for D (5 bases). Trimming took 8 bases from V and 5 from J, leaving 15 bases between them. CDR1 SEHNR and CDR2 FQNEAQ come from the germline V gene (reference sequence). This CDR3 has 13 amino acids. CDR3 in amino acids: CASAGPGGYGYTF. The CDR3 DNA follows: TGTGCCAGCGCAGGCCCGGGGGGATATGGCTACACCTTC.

The chain uses TRBV27 and TRBJ2-7; 13 nucleotides agree with TRBD2. After removal of 6 bases from V and 5 bases from J, the junction contained 13 bases not matched to a gene. The CDR3 runs to 17 residues. In germline, CDR1 is MNHEY, CDR2 SMNVEV (reference sequence). In nucleotides, the CDR3 is TGTGCCAGCAGGCCTGGACTAGCGGGGGAATCAGGCCACGAGCAGTACTTC. Protein: CASRPGLAGESGHEQYF.

V usage is TRBV5-1 and J usage is TRBJ1-1; no clear D gene. The CDR3 has 14 amino acids. Germline V lookup: CDR1 SGHRS, CDR2 YFSETQ. V gave up 4 bases and J gave up 0 bases, with 10 bases separating them. In DNA form, the CDR3 reads TGCGCCAGCAGCGCCCGGGATTTGAACACTGAAGCTTTCTTT. Translated: CASSARDLNTEAFF.

The J gene is TRBJ2-7, the V gene TRBV6-5; TRBD1 agrees at 11 bases. Germline lookup yields CDR1 MNHEY and CDR2 SVGAGI. This CDR3 has 15 amino acids. Trimming cost V 2 bases and J 5 bases; bases outside gene matches: 5. CDR3 DNA sequence: TGTGCCAGCAGTTACCGCGGACAGGGGGCCCACGAGCAGTACTTC. Its protein is CASSYRGQGAHEQYF.

The genes are TRBV5-1 and TRBJ2-3; 8 bases match TRBD2. The CDR3 length is 16 residues. In germline, CDR1 is SGHRS, CDR2 YFSETQ. V shed 4 bases, J shed 3 bases, and the junction held 10 bases outside the gene matches. CDR3 loop: CASSIGGRSRTDTQYF. CDR3 in DNA: TGCGCCAGCAGCATTGGCGGGAGGTCGAGGACAGATACGCAGTATTTT.

The chain carries TRBV6-1 and TRBJ1-4; the D gene is possibly TRBD1 (6 bases). CDR3 length equals 17 residues. Germline values: CDR1 MNHNS, CDR2 SASEGT. The ends were cut back, 4 bases at V and 6 bases at J, with 21 bases in the middle. The CDR3 here is CASSGRMNRAIDEKLFF. The CDR3 DNA reads as TGTGCCAGCAGTGGACGGATGAACAGGGCCATCGATGAAAAACTGTTTTTT.

The chain joins TRBV19 to TRBJ1-2, with 7 bases lining up with TRBD1. The V and J ends lost 8 bases and 3 bases, in that order; junction bases with no gene match: 6. The germline V gene encodes CDR1 LNHDA and CDR2 SQIVND (reference sequence). CDR3 length: 13 amino acids. CDR3 in DNA: TGTGCCAGTTTAGACAGGGACGACTATGGCTACACCTTC. It translates to CASLDRDDYGYTF.

The chain joins TRBV29-1 to TRBJ1-2; D is uncertain. Germline-derived CDR1 and CDR2 are SQVTM and ANQGSEA. This CDR3 is 11 amino acids long. V lost 7 bases and J 4 bases, leaving 10 bases between the germline ends. CDR3 in amino acids: CSAATGYGYTF. As DNA, the CDR3 is TGCAGCGCCGCTACCGGCTATGGCTACACCTTC.

The chain recombines TRBV27 with TRBJ1-2, with D possibly being TRBD1 (5 bases). V lost 8 bases and J lost 3, with 13 bases in between. The CDR3 runs 13 residues. Germline CDR1 MNHEY, CDR2 SMNVEV (reference sequence). CDR3 amino acids: CASRPGLHYGYTF. The CDR3 DNA sequence: TGTGCCAGCCGGCCGGGACTGCACTATGGCTACACCTTC.